This T cell receptor (beta chain) was obtained from a study of human T cells and chemical hapten exposure. Germline V gene lookup returns CDR1 SGHNT and CDR2 YENEEA. After removal of 4 bases from V and 4 bases from J, the junction contained 15 bases not matched to a gene. The CDR3 sequence is 19 residues long. This clonotype has at least ten counts. Regarding time point: patch test 1, 2 weeks after DPC sensitization. Sample treatment: therapeutic diphenylcyclopropenone sensitization with weekly scalp DPC. Via MiXCR, TCRdb re-called the RACE reads, giving one row per CDR3 protein. The sample lists 300,000 to 450,000 distinct CDR3 sequences; around 5% were seen once.

The source is a woman aged 50 to 65 with alopecia areata. Some clones in this sample may be carry-over from other donors' samples. The sequencing used whole blood, collected in connection with sensitization to the hapten diphenylcyclopropenone (DPC). The chain couples TRBV11-3 to TRBJ2-3, with 12 positions matching TRBD2. CDR3 sequence (DNA): TGTGCCAGCAGCTCCCGCCGGACTAGCGGGACAATCGGAGCAGATACGCAGTATTTT. It yields the protein CASSSRRTSGTIGADTQYF.